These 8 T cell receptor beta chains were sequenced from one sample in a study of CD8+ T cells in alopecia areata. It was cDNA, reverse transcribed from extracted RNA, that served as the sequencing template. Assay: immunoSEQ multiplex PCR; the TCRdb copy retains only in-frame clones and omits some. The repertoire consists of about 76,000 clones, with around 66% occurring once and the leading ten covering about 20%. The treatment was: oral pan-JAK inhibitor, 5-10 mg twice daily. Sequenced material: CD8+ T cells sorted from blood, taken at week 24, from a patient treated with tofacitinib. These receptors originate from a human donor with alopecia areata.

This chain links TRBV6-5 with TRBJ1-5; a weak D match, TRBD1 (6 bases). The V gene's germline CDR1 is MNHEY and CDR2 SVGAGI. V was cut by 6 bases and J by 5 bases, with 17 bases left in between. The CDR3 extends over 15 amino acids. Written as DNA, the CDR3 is TGTGCCAGCAGACCCCGACAGGCGAGTTATCAGCCCCAGCATTTT. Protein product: CASRPRQASYQPQHF.

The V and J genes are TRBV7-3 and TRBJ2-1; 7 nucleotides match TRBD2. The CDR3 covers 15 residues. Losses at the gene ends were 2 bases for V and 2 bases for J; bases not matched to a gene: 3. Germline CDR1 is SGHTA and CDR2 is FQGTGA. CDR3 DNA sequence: TGTGCCAGCAGCTTATTAGCGGGTGCCTACAATGAGCAGTTCTTC. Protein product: CASSLLAGAYNEQFF.

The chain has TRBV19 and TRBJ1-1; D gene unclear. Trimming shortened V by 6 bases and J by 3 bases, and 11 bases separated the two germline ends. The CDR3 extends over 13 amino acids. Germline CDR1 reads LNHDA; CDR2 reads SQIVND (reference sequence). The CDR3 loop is CASSLKVYTEAFF. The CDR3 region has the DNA TGTGCCAGTAGCCTTAAGGTGTACACTGAAGCTTTCTTT.

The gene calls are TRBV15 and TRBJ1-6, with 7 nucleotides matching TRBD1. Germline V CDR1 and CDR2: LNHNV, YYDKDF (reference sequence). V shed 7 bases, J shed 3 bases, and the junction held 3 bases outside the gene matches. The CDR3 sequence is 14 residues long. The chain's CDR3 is CATTRDSYNSPLHF. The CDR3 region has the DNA TGTGCCACCACTAGGGACAGCTATAATTCACCCCTCCACTTT.

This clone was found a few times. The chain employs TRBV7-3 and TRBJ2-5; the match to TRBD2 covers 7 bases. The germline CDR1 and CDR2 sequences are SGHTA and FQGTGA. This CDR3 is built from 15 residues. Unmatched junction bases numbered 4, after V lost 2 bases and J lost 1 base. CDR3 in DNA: TGTGCCAGCAGCTTATGGCTAGCGGCCCAAGAGACCCAGTACTTC. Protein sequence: CASSLWLAAQETQYF.

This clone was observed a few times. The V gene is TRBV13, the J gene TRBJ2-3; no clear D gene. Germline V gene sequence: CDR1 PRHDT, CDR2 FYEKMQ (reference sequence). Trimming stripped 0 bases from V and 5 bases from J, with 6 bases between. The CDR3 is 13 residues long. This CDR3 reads CASSLGLRDTQYF. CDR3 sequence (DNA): TGTGCCAGCAGCTTAGGATTACGAGATACGCAGTATTTT. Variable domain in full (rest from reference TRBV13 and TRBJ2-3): AAGVIQSPRHLIKEKRETATLKCYPIPRHDTVYWYQQGPGQDPQFLISFYEKMQSDKGSIPDRFSAQQFSDYHSELNMSSLELGDSALYFCASSLGLRDTQYFGPGTRLTVL.

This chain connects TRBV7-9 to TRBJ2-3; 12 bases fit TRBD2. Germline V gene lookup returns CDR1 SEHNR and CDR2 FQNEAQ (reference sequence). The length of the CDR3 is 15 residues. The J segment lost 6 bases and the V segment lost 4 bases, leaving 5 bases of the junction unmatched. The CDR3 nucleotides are TGTGCCAGCAGCTCAAGACTAGCGGGAGAGGATACGCAGTATTTT. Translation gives CASSSRLAGEDTQYF.

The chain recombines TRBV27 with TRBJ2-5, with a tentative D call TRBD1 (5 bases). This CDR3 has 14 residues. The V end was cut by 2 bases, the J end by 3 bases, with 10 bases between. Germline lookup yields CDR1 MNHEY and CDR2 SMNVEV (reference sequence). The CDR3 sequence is CASSLVQGEETQYF. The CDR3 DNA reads TGTGCCAGCAGTTTAGTGCAGGGTGAAGAGACCCAGTACTTC.